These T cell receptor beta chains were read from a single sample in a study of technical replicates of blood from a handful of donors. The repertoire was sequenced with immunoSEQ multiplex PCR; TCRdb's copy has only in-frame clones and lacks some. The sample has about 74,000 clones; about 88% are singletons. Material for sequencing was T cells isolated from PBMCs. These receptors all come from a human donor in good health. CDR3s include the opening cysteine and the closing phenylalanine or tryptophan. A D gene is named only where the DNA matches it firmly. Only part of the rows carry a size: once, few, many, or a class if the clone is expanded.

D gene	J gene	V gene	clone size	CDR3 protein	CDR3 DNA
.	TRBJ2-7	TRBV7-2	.	CASSLERSSNSHEQYF	TGTGCCAGCAGCTTAGAGAGGAGTAGTAACTCCCACGAGCAGTACTTC
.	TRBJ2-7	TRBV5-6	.	CASSLTKRWQVSYEQYF	TGTGCCAGCAGCTTGACGAAAAGATGGCAGGTCTCCTACGAGCAGTACTTC
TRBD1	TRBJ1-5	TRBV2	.	CASRGGTGGNQPQHF	TGTGCCAGCAGGGGGGGGACAGGGGGCAATCAGCCCCAGCATTTT
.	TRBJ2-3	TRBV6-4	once	CASSDSIGDTQYF	TGTGCCAGCAGTGACTCGATCGGGGATACGCAGTATTTT
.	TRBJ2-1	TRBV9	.	CASRRGSSYNEQFF	TGTGCCAGCAGGCGGGGTAGCTCCTACAATGAGCAGTTCTTC
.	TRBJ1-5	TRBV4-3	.	CASSQGGNQPQHF	TGCGCCAGCAGCCAAGGAGGTAATCAGCCCCAGCATTTT
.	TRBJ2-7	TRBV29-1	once	CSVLQGSHEQYF	TGCAGCGTTTTACAGGGTTCCCACGAGCAGTACTTC
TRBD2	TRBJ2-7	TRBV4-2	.	CASSQDLSSGIYEQYF	TGTGCCAGCAGCCAAGATTTGTCTAGCGGGATATACGAGCAGTACTTC
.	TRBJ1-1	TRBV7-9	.	CASSLESLGDMNTEAFF	TGTGCCAGCAGCTTGGAAAGTCTCGGGGATATGAACACTGAAGCTTTCTTT
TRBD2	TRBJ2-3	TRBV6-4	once	CASSQTLARTTDTQYF	TGTGCCAGCAGTCAGACACTAGCGCGAACCACAGATACGCAGTATTTT
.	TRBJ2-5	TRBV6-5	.	CATSVIETQYF	TGTGCCACCTCGGTGATCGAGACCCAGTACTTC
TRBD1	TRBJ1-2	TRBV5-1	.	CASSLTGDYGYTF	TGCGCCAGCAGCTTGACAGGGGACTATGGCTACACCTTC
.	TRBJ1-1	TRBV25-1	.	CASSEYSTEAFF	TGTGCCAGCAGTGAATACAGCACTGAAGCTTTCTTT
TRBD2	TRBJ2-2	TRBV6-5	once	CASSWGLAGGTGELFF	TGTGCCAGCAGTTGGGGATTAGCGGGAGGAACCGGGGAGCTGTTTTTT
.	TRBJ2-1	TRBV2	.	CASSEEGEVTEQFF	TGTGCCAGCAGTGAAGAAGGAGAGGTCACTGAGCAGTTCTTC
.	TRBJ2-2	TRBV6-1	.	CASSRSTGELFF	TGTGCCAGCAGCCGGAGCACCGGGGAGCTGTTTTTT
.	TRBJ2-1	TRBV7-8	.	CASSPLRPSYNEQFF	TGTGCCAGCAGCCCCCTCAGGCCCTCCTACAATGAGCAGTTCTTC
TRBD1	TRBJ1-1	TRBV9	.	CASSKGGSGTEAFF	TGTGCCAGCAGTAAAGGGGGCTCGGGCACTGAAGCTTTCTTT
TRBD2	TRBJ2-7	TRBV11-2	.	CASSSLAGRPYEQYF	TGTGCCAGCAGCTCACTAGCGGGAAGACCCTACGAGCAGTACTTC
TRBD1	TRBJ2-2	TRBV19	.	CASLQLGTANTGELFF	TGTGCCAGCCTGCAGCTCGGGACAGCAAACACCGGGGAGCTGTTTTTT
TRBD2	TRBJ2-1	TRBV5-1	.	CASSSPYTSGVYNEQFF	TGCGCCAGCAGCTCGCCGTATACTAGCGGAGTGTACAATGAGCAGTTCTTC
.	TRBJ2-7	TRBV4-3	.	CASSQDGPWENEQYF	TGCGCCAGCAGCCAAGATGGTCCGTGGGAGAACGAGCAGTACTTC
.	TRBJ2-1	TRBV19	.	CASMSSARANEQFF	TGTGCCAGTATGTCCTCTGCGAGGGCCAATGAGCAGTTCTTC
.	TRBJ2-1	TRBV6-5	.	CASSKQQGEQFF	TGTGCCAGCAGTAAGCAGCAAGGAGAGCAATTCTTC
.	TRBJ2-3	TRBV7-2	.	CASSPLGGGSDTQYF	TGTGCCAGCAGCCCTTTGGGGGGAGGCTCAGATACGCAGTATTTT
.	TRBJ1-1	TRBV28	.	CASLTGNTEAFF	TGTGCCAGCTTGACAGGGAACACTGAAGCTTTCTTT